The T cell receptor beta chain under discussion was sequenced for a study of CD8 T cells in Susac syndrome. When the RNA was reverse transcribed, random hexamers were used with an input of roughly 0.5 to 1 ug. TCRdb redid the calling of the immunoSEQ multiplex PCR reads with MiXCR, one entry per CDR3 protein. In the table there are about 180,000 distinct CDR3 sequences, around 94% of which are singletons. Per germline, CDR1 LGHDT and CDR2 YNNKEL (reference sequence). V was pared by 4 bases and J by 10 bases, with 14 bases between. The CDR3 runs 14 residues. V and J are TRBV3-1 and TRBJ1-6, with D possibly being TRBD1 (6 bases). The clonotype comes from a human donor with Susac syndrome. The sequenced sample consisted of CD4+ T cells from PBMCs. CDR3 amino acids: CASSRGRGKSPLHF. The DNA for the CDR3 is TGTGCCAGCAGCCGTGGCAGGGGCAAGTCACCCCTCCACTTT.